This T cell receptor beta chain was sequenced during a study of shared clonotypes between healthy human individuals. Donors, healthy HIV-negative adults, lacked recent acute infections or vaccinations. The length of the CDR3 is 13 residues. The germline CDR1 and CDR2 sequences are SNHLY and FYNNEI. V lost 2 bases to trimming and J lost 8 bases, with 12 bases between them. At a deep level, the assay was run. Data came from immunoSEQ multiplex PCR; TCRdb stores just in-frame clones and leaves some out. The sample lists roughly 450,000 clones; more than 65% were seen once. This clone has at least ten counts. Distinct nucleotide sequences in the sample also encode this CDR3.

This sequence originates from a woman aged 40-49 years in good health. Some clones in this sample may be carry-over from other donors' samples. Input material: PBMCs. V gene TRBV2 combines with J gene TRBJ1-2; D not certain. Here the CDR3 DNA reads TGTGCCAGCAGTGAAACCGTCGATTGGGGCTACACCTTC. It yields the protein CASSETVDWGYTF.